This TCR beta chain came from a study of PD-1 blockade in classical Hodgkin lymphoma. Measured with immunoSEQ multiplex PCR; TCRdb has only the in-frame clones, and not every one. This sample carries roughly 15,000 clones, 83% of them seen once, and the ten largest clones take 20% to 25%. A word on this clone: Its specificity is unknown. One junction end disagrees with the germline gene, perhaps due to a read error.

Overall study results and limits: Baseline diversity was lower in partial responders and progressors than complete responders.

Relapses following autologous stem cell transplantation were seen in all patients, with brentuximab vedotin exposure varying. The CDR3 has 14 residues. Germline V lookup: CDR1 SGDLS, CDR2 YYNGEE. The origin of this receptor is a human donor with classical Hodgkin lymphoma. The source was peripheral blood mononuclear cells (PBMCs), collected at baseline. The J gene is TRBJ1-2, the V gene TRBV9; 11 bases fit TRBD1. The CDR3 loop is CASSAFPGTGGLGF. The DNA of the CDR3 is TGTGCCAGCAGCGCCTTTCCCGGGACAGGGGGTTTAGGCTTC.